This TCR beta chain was sequenced in a study of identifying expanded T cells in peripheral blood. TCRdb's table, derived via immunoSEQ multiplex PCR, lists solely in-frame clones and lacks some. Of approximately 85,000 clones detected, around nine tenths appear once; the ten largest clones hold about 20%. A word on this clone: As yet, its antigen is unknown.

The CDR3 sequence is 15 residues long. J was trimmed by 5 bases and V by 3 bases; bases with no gene match: 5. CDR1 and CDR2 (germline): MNHEY, SMNVEV (reference sequence). Study-level results: Roughly two-week clone count variance significantly increased as total template count grew.

The J gene is TRBJ2-1, the V gene TRBV27; 9 bases align to TRBD2. This receptor was obtained from a person aged 18 to 70 in good health. The material sequenced was blood. CDR3 residues: CASSFGGGGNNEQFF. CDR3 in DNA: TGTGCCAGCAGTTTTGGCGGGGGGGGAAACAATGAGCAGTTCTTC.